The 9 T cell receptor beta chains below come from one sample, sequenced in a study of CD8 T cell repertoires and HIV-1 epitope variants (dated by TCRdb to about 2020). The antigens these receptors bind are not known. Libraries were constructed by the immunoSEQ multiplex PCR assay. In TCRdb, the immuneACCESS table is reduced to in-frame sequences with V and J assigned. These tables do not hold every clone; where another copy was compared, an unresolved V gene accounts for under half, and the others remain unexplained. Present in this sample are 4,500 to 6,000 clones, more than 65% of which were seen just once. The ten most abundant clones make up roughly 45% of the sample. Specimen: cultured CD8+ T cells derived from PBMCs. The receptors come from a male donor with HIV.

J is TRBJ1-2 and V is TRBV28, with 8 bases fitting TRBD1. This CDR3 comprises 16 residues. CDR1 is MDHEN, CDR2 SYDVKM, per germline. Unmatched junction bases numbered 11, after V lost 2 bases and J lost 6 bases. DNA of the CDR3: TGTGCCAGCAGTTTAAAGTGGCAGGGGGCATGGAATGGCTACACCTTC. Amino acids: CASSLKWQGAWNGYTF.

This chain connects TRBV28 to TRBJ1-3; D is uncertain. This CDR3 contains 14 residues. Germline V gives CDR1 MDHEN, CDR2 SYDVKM. V lost 2 bases to trimming and J lost 0 bases, with 5 bases between them. The CDR3 coding sequence is TGTGCCAGCAGTTTAGACCTCTCTGGAAACACCATATATTTT. As protein: CASSLDLSGNTIYF.

The chain has TRBV4-2 and TRBJ2-7; D is perhaps TRBD1 (6 bases). The germline V and J ends were trimmed by 0 bases and 3 bases, with 15 bases remaining between them. Germline V gene data show CDR1 as LGHNA and CDR2 as YNFKEQ. The CDR3 sequence is 16 residues long. CDR3 in amino acids: CASSQDLRRGDYEQYF. CDR3 coding DNA: TGTGCCAGCAGCCAAGATTTACGCAGGGGTGACTACGAGCAGTACTTC.

This clone was detected only a few times. The chain joins TRBV6-4 to TRBJ1-4, with D hard to call. CDR3 length: 15 amino acids. V shed 6 bases and J shed 6 bases, with 17 bases lying between them. From germline, CDR1 is MRHNA and CDR2 SNTAGT. The CDR3 protein is CASRRRPLWDEKLFF. The CDR3 DNA sequence: TGTGCCAGCAGACGCCGCCCCTTGTGGGATGAAAAACTGTTTTTT.

The V and J genes are TRBV28 and TRBJ2-5; no firm D call. The CDR3 contains 15 residues. Per germline, CDR1 MDHEN and CDR2 SYDVKM. V lost 4 bases, J lost 1 base, and 13 bases lay in between. Here the CDR3 DNA reads TGTGCCAGCAGTTCCCCTGACATGTCCCAAGAGACCCAGTACTTC. Protein sequence: CASSSPDMSQETQYF.

The genes are TRBV6-1 and TRBJ2-5; the D is unclear. The V and J ends lost 6 bases and 5 bases respectively, with 10 bases between them. CDR3 length: 12 residues. From germline, CDR1 is MNHNS and CDR2 SASEGT. CDR3 in amino acids: CASSQVGETQYF. The CDR3 DNA reads as TGTGCCAGCAGCCAAGTCGGGGAGACCCAGTACTTC.

The V gene is TRBV18, the J gene TRBJ2-7, with TRBD1 identical over 8 bases. The V segment lost 4 bases and the J segment 7 bases; nucleotides outside the gene matches: 12. CDR1 is KGHSH, CDR2 LQKENI, per germline. The CDR3 runs 15 residues. The chain's CDR3 is CASSLPGQATVEQYF. CDR3 sequence (DNA): TGTGCCAGCTCACTACCGGGACAGGCGACTGTGGAGCAGTACTTC.

The gene calls are TRBV6-5 and TRBJ2-7, with 14 nucleotides matching TRBD2. Germline CDR1 MNHEY, CDR2 SVGAGI. V lost 7 bases, J lost 6 bases, and 2 bases stayed unmatched. There are 13 residues in the CDR3. In DNA form, the CDR3 reads TGTGCCAGCAAAGGGACTAGCGGGAGCGAGCAGTACTTC. Its protein product is CASKGTSGSEQYF.

This sequence joins TRBV28 and TRBJ2-5, with TRBD2 as a possible D gene (6 bases). The V and J ends lost 4 bases and 2 bases respectively, with 14 bases between them. Germline CDR1 and CDR2: MDHEN and SYDVKM. The CDR3 is 15 residues long. CDR3 coding DNA: TGTGCCAGCAGTTATTTCCGGGACTTACAAGAGACCCAGTACTTC. Translating gives CASSYFRDLQETQYF.